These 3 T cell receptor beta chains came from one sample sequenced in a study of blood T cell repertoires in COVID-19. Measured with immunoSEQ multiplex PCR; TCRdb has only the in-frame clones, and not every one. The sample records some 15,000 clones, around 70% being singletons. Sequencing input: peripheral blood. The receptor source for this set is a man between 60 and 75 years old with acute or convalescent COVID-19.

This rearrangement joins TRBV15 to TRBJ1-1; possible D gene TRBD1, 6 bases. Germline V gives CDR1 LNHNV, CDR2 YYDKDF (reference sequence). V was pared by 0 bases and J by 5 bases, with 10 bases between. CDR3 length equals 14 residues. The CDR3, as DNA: TGTGCCACCAGCAGAGACAGGGGAGATACTGAAGCTTTCTTT. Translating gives CATSRDRGDTEAFF.

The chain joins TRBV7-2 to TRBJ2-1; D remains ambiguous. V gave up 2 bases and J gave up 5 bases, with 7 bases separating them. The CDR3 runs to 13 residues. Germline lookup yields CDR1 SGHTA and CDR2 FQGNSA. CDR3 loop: CASSLYSNNEQFF. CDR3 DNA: TGTGCCAGCAGCTTATACAGTAACAATGAGCAGTTCTTC.

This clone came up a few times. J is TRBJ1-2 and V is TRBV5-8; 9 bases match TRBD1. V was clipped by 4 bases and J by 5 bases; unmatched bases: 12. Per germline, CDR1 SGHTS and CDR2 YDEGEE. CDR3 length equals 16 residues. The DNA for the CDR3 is TGTGCCAGCAGCAACCGGGACAGGGAGTATACTTATGGCTACACCTTC. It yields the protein CASSNRDREYTYGYTF.